The entry that follows covers one T cell receptor beta chain sequence. Its specificity is unknown. The data were taken from a study of vaccination effects on CD4 cells after COVID-19. Turning to the study itself: Sampling occurred a median 72 days post second dose, range 14 to 241. Every well got over 1.5 million PBMC, which were grown with around 11 IU/ml IL-2 and around 10 ug/ml peptides.

Using immunoSEQ multiplex PCR, the repertoire was profiled, and TCRdb retains in-frame clones only, with some absent. The sample lists about 66,000 clones, around 85% seen once, with 2.4% in the top ten. Culture proceeded for about ten days, and CD4+ T cells were then isolated. All participants had two doses of either the BNT162b2 or mRNA-1273 vaccine. Half-medium changes using IL-2 medium occurred on days 3 and 7. This clonotype originated in a human donor who received a COVID-19 vaccine. The sample consisted of CD4+ T cells from PBMCs cultured without peptide, taken after COVID-19 vaccination.

The CDR3 bases are TGTGCCAGCATCCTGGGCGGGATCCCCACCGAGGAGCAGTTCTTC. This gives the protein CASILGGIPTEEQFF. The chain is built from TRBV2 and TRBJ2-1, with a possible D match to TRBD2 (6 bases). Germline V lookup: CDR1 SNHLY, CDR2 FYNNEI. This CDR3 is built from 15 residues. V was cut by 7 bases and J by 10 bases, with 23 bases left in between.